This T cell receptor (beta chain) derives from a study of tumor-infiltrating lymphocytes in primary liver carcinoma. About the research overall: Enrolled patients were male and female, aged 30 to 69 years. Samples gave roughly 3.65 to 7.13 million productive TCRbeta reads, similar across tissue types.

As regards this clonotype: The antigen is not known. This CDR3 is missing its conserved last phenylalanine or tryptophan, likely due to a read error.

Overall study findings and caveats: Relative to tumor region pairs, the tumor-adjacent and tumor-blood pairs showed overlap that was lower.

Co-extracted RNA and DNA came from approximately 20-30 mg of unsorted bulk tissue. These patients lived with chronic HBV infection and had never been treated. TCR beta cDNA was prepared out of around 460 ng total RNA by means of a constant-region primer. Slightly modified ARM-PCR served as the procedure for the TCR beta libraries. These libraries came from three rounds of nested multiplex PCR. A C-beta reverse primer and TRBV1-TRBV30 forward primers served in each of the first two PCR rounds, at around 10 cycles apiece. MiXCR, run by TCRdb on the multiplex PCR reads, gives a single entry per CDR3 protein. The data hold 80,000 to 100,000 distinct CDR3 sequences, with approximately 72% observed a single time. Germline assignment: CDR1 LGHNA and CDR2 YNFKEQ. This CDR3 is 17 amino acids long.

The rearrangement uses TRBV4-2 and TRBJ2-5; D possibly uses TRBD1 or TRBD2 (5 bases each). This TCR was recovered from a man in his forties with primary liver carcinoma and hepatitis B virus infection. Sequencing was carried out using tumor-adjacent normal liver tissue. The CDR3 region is CASSQAVLGTPDGTQYL. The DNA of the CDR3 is TGTGCCAGCAGTCAAGCGGTCCTCGGGACCCCCGACGGGACCCAGTACCTC.